This entry lists 5 T cell receptor beta chains sequenced from one sample in a study of Graves' ophthalmopathy and Graves' hyperthyroidism. Using RNA transcripts, the TCR beta CDR3 regions were amplified. Investigators did first-round RT-PCR with HTBI primers, then second-round multiplex PCR. Each CDR3 protein is one row after TCRdb ran MiXCR on the multiplex PCR reads. This table holds some 200,000 distinct CDR3 sequences, roughly 29% found once. Sequences were obtained from peripheral blood. These receptors came from a man aged 45-65 years with Graves' ophthalmopathy.

The sample holds many counts of this clonotype. The gene calls are TRBV11-2 and TRBJ2-7; 11 bases are a match to TRBD2. CDR1 is SGHAT and CDR2 is FQNNGV in the germline V gene. The CDR3 extends over 15 amino acids. Germline trimming cut 5 bases from V and 7 bases from J; bases unmatched to any gene: 10. Written as DNA, the CDR3 is TGTGCCAGCAGCGAAACTAGCGGGAGTGATCGGGAGCAGTACTTC. Translated, it gives CASSETSGSDREQYF.

This clonotype was recorded at least ten times. The chain has TRBV29-1 and TRBJ1-2; D is unclear. The CDR3 has 14 amino acids. Germline-derived CDR1 and CDR2 are SQVTM and ANQGSEA. With 7 bases removed from V and 1 base from J, the gap between germline ends came to 16 bases. The CDR3 spells CSAQAGGLNYGYTF. CDR3 DNA sequence: TGCAGCGCCCAGGCCGGAGGGCTTAACTATGGCTACACCTTC.

The rearrangement links TRBV20-1 to TRBJ1-2, with D tentatively TRBD1 (6 bases). Trimming shortened V by 6 bases and J by 2 bases, and 19 bases separated the two germline ends. Germline CDR1 reads DFQATT; CDR2 reads SNEGSKA (reference sequence). The CDR3 sequence is 15 residues long. This CDR3 reads CSATDTGPGNYGYTF. The DNA of the CDR3 is TGCAGTGCCACTGACACAGGGCCAGGCAACTATGGCTACACCTTC.

V gene TRBV6-5 combines with J gene TRBJ1-5, with D unresolved. Trimming cost V 0 bases and J 7 bases, with 10 bases left between them. Germline V lookup: CDR1 MNHEY, CDR2 SVGAGI. The CDR3 is 14 amino acids. The CDR3 DNA follows: TGTGCCAGCAGTTACTCGATCGGCATGCAGCCCCAGCATTTT. Residues: CASSYSIGMQPQHF.

This clonotype was recorded at least ten times. The genes are TRBV12-3 or TRBV12-4 and TRBJ2-2; TRBD2 might be the D (5 bases). Trimming removed 3 bases at V and 6 bases at J, with 14 bases between. The CDR3 loop spans 15 amino acids. The CDR3 reads CASSLIASGAGELFF. In DNA, the CDR3 is TGTGCCAGCAGTTTGATAGCGTCGGGCGCCGGGGAGCTGTTTTTT.